The sequence of this T cell receptor beta chain was determined in a study of cytomegalovirus exposure and HLA in healthy donors. At the level of the study: Both the 120 or so validation repertoires and the roughly 640 first-cohort repertoires used the same platform, as reported by a later analysis.

Libraries were prepared by immunoSEQ multiplex PCR; TCRdb keeps only in-frame clonotypes and omits some of them. The sample records about 150,000 clones, approximately 86% being singletons. The approximately 120-subject validation cohort, separate from the roughly 700-subject first cohort, included the donors. The CDR3 has 16 amino acids. The germline V gene encodes CDR1 LNHNV and CDR2 YYDKDF (reference sequence). V shed 0 bases and J shed 10 bases, with 19 bases lying between them. This chain connects TRBV15 to TRBJ2-1, with a tentative D call TRBD2 (5 bases). Material for sequencing was PBMCs. This clonotype originated in a man between 18 and 29 years old in good health and CMV-seropositive. CDR3 amino acids: CATSRDWASSGLEQFF. The CDR3 region has the DNA TGTGCCACCAGCAGAGATTGGGCTAGTTCGGGATTGGAGCAGTTCTTC.